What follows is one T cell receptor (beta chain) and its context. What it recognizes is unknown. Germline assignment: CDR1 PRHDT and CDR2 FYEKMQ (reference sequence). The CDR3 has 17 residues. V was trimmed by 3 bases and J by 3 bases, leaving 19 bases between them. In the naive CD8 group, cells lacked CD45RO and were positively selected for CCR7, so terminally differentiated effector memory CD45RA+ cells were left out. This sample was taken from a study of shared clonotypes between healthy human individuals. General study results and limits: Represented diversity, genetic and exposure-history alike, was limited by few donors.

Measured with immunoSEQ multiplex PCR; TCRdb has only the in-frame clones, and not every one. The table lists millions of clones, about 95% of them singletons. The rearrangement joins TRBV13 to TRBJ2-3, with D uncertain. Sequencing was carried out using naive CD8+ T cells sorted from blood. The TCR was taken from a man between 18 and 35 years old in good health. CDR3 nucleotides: TGTGCCAGCAGCTTCGGATGGCAGTCAGGCAGGACAGATACGCAGTATTTT. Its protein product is CASSFGWQSGRTDTQYF.